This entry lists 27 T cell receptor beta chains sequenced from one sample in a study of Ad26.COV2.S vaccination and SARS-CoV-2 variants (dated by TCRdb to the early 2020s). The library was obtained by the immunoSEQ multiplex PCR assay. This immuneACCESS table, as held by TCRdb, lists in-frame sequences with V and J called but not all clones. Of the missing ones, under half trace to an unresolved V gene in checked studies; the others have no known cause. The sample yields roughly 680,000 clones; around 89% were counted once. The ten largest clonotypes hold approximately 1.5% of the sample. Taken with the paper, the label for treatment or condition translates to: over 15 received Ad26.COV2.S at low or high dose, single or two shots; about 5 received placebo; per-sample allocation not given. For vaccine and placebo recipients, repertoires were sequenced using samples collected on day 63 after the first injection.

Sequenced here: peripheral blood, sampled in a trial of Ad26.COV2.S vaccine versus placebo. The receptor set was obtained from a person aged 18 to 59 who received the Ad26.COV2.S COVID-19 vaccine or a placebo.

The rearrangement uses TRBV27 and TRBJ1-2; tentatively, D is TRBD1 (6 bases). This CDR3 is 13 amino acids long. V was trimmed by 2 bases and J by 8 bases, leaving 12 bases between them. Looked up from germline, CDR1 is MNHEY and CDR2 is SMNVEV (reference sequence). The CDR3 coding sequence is TGTGCCAGCAGTTTAATCGGGGGCCGGGGCTACACCTTC. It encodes CASSLIGGRGYTF.

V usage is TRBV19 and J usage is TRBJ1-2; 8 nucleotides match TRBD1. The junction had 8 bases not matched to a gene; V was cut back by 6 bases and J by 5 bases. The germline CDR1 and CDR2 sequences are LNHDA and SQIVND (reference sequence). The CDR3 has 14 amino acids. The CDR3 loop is CASRRGQGGYGYTF. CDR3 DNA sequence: TGTGCCAGTAGGAGAGGACAGGGCGGGTATGGCTACACCTTC.

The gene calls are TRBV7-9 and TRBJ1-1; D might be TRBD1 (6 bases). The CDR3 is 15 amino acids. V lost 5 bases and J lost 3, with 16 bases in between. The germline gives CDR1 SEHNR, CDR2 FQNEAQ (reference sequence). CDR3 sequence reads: CASSPRGGADTEAFF. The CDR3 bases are TGTGCCAGCAGCCCTCGGGGGGGCGCGGACACTGAAGCTTTCTTT.

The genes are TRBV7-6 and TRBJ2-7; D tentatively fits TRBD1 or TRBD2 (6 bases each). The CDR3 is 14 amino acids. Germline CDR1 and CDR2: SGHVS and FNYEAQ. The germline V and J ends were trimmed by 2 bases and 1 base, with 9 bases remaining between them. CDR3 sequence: CASSLRGVSYEQYF. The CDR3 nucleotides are TGTGCCAGCAGCTTAAGGGGGGTTTCCTACGAGCAGTACTTC.

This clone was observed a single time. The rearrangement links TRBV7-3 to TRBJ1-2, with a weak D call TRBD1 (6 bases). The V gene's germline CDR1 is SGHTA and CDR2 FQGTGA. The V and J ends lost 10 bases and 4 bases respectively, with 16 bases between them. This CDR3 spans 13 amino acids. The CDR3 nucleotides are TGTGCCACGTCAGAGGGGGGTGGCTATGGCTACACCTTC. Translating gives CATSEGGGYGYTF.

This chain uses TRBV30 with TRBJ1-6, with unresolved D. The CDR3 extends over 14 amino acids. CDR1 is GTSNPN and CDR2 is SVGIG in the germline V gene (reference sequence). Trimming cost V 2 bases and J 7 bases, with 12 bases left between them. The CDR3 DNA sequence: TGTGCCTGGAGTCGAAGGACGGGGAATTCACCCCTCCACTTT. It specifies CAWSRRTGNSPLHF. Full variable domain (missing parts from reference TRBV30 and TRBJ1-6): SQTIHQWPATLVQPVGSPLSLECTVEGTSNPNLYWYRQAAGRGLQLLFYSVGIGQISSEVPQNLSASRPQDRQFILSSKKLLLSDSGFYLCAWSRRTGNSPLHFGNGTRLTVT.

The CDR3 reads CASRRLAGTNTGELFF. In DNA form, the CDR3 reads TGTGCCAGCAGACGACTAGCGGGAACGAACACCGGGGAGCTGTTTTTT. The chain joins TRBV5-4 to TRBJ2-2; TRBD2 matches 11 bases. V gave up 5 bases and J gave up 0 bases; unmatched junction bases: 3. The CDR3 is 16 amino acids. Germline values: CDR1 SGHNT, CDR2 YYREEE (reference sequence).

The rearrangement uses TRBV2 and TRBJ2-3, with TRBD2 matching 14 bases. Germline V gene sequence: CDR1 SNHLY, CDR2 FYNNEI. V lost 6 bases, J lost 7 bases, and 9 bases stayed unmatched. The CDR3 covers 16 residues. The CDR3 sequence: CASRTGLAGGRNTQYF. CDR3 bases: TGTGCCAGCAGGACTGGACTAGCGGGAGGCCGAAATACGCAGTATTTT.

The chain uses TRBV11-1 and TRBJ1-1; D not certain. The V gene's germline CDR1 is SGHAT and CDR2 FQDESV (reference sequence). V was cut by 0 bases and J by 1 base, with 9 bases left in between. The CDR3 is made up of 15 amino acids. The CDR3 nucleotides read TGTGCCAGCAGCTTAGCATCAGCCCAGAACACTGAAGCTTTCTTT. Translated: CASSLASAQNTEAFF.

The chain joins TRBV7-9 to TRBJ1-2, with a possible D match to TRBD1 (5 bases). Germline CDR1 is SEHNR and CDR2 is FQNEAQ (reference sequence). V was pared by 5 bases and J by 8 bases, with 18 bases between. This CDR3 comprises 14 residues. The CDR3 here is CASSPGRGVWGYTF. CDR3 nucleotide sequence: TGTGCCAGCAGCCCTGGGAGGGGAGTCTGGGGCTACACCTTC. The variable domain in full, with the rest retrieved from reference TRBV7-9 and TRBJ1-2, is DTGVSQNPRHKITKRGQNVTFRCDPISEHNRLYWYRQTLGQGPEFLTYFQNEAQLEKSRLLSDRFSAERPKGSFSTLEIQRTEQGDSAMYLCASSPGRGVWGYTFGSGTRLTVV.

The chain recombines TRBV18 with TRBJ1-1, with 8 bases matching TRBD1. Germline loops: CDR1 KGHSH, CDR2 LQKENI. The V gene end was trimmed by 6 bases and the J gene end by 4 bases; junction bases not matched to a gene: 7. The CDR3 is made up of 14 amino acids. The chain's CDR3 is CASSTQGARTEAFF. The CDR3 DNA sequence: TGTGCCAGCTCGACTCAGGGGGCGCGCACTGAAGCTTTCTTT.

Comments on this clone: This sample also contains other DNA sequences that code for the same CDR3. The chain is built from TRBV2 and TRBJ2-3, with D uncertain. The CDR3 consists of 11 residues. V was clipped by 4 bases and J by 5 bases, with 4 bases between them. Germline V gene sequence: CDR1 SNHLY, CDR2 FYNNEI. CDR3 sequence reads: CASSVLDTQYF. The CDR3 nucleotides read TGTGCCAGCAGTGTTCTAGATACGCAGTATTTT.

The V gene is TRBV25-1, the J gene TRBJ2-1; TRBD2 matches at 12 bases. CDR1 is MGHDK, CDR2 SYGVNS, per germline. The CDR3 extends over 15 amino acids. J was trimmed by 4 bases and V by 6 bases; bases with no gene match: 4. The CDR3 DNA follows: TGTGCCAGCAGCGGACTAGCGGGGATATACAATGAGCAGTTCTTC. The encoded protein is CASSGLAGIYNEQFF.

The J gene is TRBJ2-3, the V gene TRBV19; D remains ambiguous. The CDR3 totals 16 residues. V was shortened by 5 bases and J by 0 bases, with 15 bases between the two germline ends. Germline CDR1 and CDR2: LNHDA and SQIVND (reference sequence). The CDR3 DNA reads TGTGCCAGTAGTCACGTAGCATCCACTAGCACAGATACGCAGTATTTT. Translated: CASSHVASTSTDTQYF.

CDR3 bases: TGTGCCAGCAGCCGGGGGGACAGGGGGAAGGGAGATACGCAGTATTTT. This encodes CASSRGDRGKGDTQYF. The chain joins TRBV7-7 to TRBJ2-3; 11 nucleotides align to TRBD1. The germline V gene has CDR1 SSHAT and CDR2 FNYEAQ (reference sequence). CDR3 length: 16 residues. With V trimmed by 5 bases and J by 5 bases, 9 bases remained unmatched.

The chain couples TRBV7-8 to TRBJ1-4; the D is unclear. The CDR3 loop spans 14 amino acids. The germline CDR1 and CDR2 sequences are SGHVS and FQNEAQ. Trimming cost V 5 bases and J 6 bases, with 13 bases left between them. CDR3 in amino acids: CASSRRAVDEKLFF. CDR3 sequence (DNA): TGTGCCAGCAGCCGTCGGGCGGTGGATGAAAAACTGTTTTTT.

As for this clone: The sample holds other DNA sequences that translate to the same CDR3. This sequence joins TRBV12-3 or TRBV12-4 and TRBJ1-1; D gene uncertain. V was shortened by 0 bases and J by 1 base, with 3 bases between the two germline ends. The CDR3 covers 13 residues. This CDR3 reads CASSLASNTEAFF. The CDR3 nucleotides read TGTGCCAGCAGTTTAGCGTCGAACACTGAAGCTTTCTTT.

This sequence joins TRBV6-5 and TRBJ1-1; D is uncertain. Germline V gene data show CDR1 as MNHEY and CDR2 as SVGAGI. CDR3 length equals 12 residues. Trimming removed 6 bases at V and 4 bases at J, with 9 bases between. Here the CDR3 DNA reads TGTGCCAGCAGGGCAGCGACCACTGAAGCTTTCTTT. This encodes CASRAATTEAFF.

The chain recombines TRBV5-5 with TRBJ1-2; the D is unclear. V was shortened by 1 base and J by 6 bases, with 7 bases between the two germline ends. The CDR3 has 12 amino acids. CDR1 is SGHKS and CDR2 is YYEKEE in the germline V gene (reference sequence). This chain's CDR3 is CASSLSWDGYTF. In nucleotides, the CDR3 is TGTGCCAGCAGCTTGTCATGGGATGGCTACACCTTC.

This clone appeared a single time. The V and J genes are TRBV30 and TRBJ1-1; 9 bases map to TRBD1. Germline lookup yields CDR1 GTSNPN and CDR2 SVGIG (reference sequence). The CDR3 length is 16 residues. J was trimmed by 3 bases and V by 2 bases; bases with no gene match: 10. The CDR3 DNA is TGTGCCTGGAGTTCCGGGACAGGGTCCGGGGACACTGAAGCTTTCTTT. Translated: CAWSSGTGSGDTEAFF. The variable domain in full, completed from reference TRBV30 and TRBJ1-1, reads SQTIHQWPATLVQPVGSPLSLECTVEGTSNPNLYWYRQAAGRGLQLLFYSVGIGQISSEVPQNLSASRPQDRQFILSSKKLLLSDSGFYLCAWSSGTGSGDTEAFFGQGTRLTVV.

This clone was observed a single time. The DNA for the CDR3 is TGTGCCAGCAGCCAAGGAGGAAAAGGGTGGGGAGAGGGCTCTGGGGCCAACGTCCTGACTTTC. This codes for CASSQGGKGWGEGSGANVLTF. The chain couples TRBV4-2 to TRBJ2-6; D is possibly TRBD2 (5 bases). With 1 base removed from V and 0 bases from J, the gap between germline ends came to 22 bases. Germline CDR1 LGHNA, CDR2 YNFKEQ. This CDR3 is 21 amino acids long.

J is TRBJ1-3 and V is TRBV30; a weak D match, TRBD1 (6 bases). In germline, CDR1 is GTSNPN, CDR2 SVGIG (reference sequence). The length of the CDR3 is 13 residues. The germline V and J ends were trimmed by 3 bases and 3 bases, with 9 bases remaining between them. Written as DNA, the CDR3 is TGTGCCTGGAGGCCGGACAGTGGAAACACCATATATTTT. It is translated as CAWRPDSGNTIYF.

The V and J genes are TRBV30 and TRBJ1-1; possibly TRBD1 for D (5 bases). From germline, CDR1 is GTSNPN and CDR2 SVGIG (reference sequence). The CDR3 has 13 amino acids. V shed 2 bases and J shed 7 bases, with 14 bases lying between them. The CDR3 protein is CAWSYRPGGEAFF. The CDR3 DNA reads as TGTGCCTGGAGTTACAGACCTGGGGGTGAAGCTTTCTTT.

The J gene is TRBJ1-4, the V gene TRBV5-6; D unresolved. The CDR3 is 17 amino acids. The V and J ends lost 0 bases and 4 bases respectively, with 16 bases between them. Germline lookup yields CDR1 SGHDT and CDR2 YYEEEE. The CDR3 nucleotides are TGTGCCAGCAGCTTGGGTTCTTTTAGAGCCCTTAATGAAAAACTGTTTTTT. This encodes CASSLGSFRALNEKLFF.

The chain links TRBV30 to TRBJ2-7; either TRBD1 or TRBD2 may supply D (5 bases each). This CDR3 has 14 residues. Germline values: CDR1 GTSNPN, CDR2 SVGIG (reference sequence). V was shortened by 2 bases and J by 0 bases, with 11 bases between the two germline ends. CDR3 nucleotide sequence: TGTGCCTGGAGTTTACGGGGACCCTCCTACGAGCAGTACTTC. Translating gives CAWSLRGPSYEQYF.

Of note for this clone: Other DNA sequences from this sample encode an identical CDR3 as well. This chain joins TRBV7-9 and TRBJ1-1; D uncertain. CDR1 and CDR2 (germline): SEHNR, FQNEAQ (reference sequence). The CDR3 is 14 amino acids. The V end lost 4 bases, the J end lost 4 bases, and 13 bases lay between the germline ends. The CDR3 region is CASSSPRVGTEAFF. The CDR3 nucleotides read TGTGCCAGCAGCTCACCGAGGGTAGGCACTGAAGCTTTCTTT.

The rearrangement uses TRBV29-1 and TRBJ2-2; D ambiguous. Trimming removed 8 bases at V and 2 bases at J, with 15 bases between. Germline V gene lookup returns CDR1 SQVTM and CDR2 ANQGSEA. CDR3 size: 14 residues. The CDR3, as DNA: TGCAGCTTCCGAGGATCGATTAACACCGGGGAGCTGTTTTTT. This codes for CSFRGSINTGELFF.